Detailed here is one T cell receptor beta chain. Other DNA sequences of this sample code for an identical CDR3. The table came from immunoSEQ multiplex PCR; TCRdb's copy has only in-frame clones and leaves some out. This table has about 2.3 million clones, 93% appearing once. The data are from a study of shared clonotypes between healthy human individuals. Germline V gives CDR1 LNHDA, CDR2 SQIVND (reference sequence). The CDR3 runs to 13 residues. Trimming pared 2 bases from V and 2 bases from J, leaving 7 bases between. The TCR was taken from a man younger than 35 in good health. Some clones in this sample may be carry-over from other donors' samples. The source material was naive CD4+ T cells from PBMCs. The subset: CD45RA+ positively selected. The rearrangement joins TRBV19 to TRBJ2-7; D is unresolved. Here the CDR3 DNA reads TGTGCCAGTAGTATAAGGCCCACCTACGAGCAGTACTTC. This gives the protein CASSIRPTYEQYF.